The 20 T cell receptor beta chains below were found in one sample sequenced in a study of shared clonotypes between healthy human individuals. Clones were read by immunoSEQ multiplex PCR, and TCRdb kept only the in-frame ones, dropping some. The sample lists hundreds of thousands of clones, 96% occurring once. The source material was naive CD4+ T cells sorted from blood. Subset specified: CD45RA+ positively selected. The receptor source for this set is a woman aged 25-40 years in good health.

V usage is TRBV28 and J usage is TRBJ2-1; 7 bases align to TRBD1. This CDR3 has 13 residues. Germline V lookup: CDR1 MDHEN, CDR2 SYDVKM. V shed 10 bases and J 2 bases; nucleotides not matched to a gene: 5. CDR3 DNA: TGTGCCACCCTACAGGGGACCTACAATGAGCAGTTCTTC. It encodes CATLQGTYNEQFF.

This chain's CDR3 is CASSVDNRMGKLFF. Written as DNA, the CDR3 is TGTGCCAGCAGCGTAGATAACAGGATGGGAAAACTGTTTTTT. J is TRBJ1-4 and V is TRBV9, with D maybe TRBD1 (5 bases). CDR3 length: 14 amino acids. Germline CDR1 is SGDLS and CDR2 is YYNGEE. V lost 0 bases, J lost 10 bases, and 13 bases lay in between.

The chain couples TRBV5-1 to TRBJ2-7, with D perhaps given as TRBD1 or TRBD2 (5 bases each). The germline V gene has CDR1 SGHRS and CDR2 YFSETQ. The V and J ends lost 0 bases and 3 bases respectively, with 22 bases between them. The CDR3 is 18 residues long. CDR3: CASSLGTGPWDLRYEQYF. CDR3 in DNA: TGCGCCAGCAGCTTGGGGACGGGACCATGGGACCTTCGCTACGAGCAGTACTTC.

The V call is TRBV20-1, the J call TRBJ2-5; D not resolved. Germline loops: CDR1 DFQATT, CDR2 SNEGSKA (reference sequence). Trimming pared 0 bases from V and 5 bases from J, leaving 4 bases between. This CDR3 region has 11 residues. CDR3 bases: TGCAGTGCTAGAGATCAGGAGACCCAGTACTTC. This translates into CSARDQETQYF.

The genes are TRBV6-6 and TRBJ2-7; possible D gene TRBD2, 5 bases. Trimming cost V 6 bases and J 2 bases, with 8 bases left between them. Germline V gene lookup returns CDR1 MNHNY and CDR2 SVGAGI (reference sequence). This CDR3 region has 12 residues. The CDR3 region is CASRGRTYEQYF. Here the CDR3 DNA reads TGTGCCAGCAGAGGGAGAACCTACGAGCAGTACTTC.

The gene calls are TRBV5-1 and TRBJ2-7, with TRBD2 identical over 13 bases. V shed 4 bases, J shed 5 bases, and the junction held 6 bases outside the gene matches. In germline, CDR1 is SGHRS, CDR2 YFSETQ. This CDR3 spans 15 amino acids. DNA for the CDR3: TGCGCCAGCAGCGAGACTAGCGGGAGGTCTCACGAGCAGTACTTC. This sequence encodes CASSETSGRSHEQYF.

This chain joins TRBV28 and TRBJ2-7, with 7 bases fitting TRBD2. This CDR3 contains 14 residues. V dropped 3 bases and J dropped 3; count of bases not matched to a gene: 5. The germline V gene encodes CDR1 MDHEN and CDR2 SYDVKM. This CDR3 is CASSLMGLSYEQYF. The CDR3 coding sequence is TGTGCCAGCAGTTTGATGGGACTAAGCTACGAGCAGTACTTC.

The sample holds a few counts of this clone. The chain joins TRBV15 to TRBJ1-5; 8 bases line up with TRBD1. Germline V lookup: CDR1 LNHNV, CDR2 YYDKDF (reference sequence). The CDR3 has 15 amino acids. J gave up 3 bases and V 3 bases, and 4 bases lay outside the gene matches. The CDR3, as DNA: TGTGCCACCAGCAGGGACAGGGCTTACAATCAGCCCCAGCATTTT. Residues: CATSRDRAYNQPQHF.

The chain carries TRBV5-8 and TRBJ1-5; 7 positions agree with TRBD1. The CDR3 contains 17 residues. V lost 6 bases to trimming and J lost 0 bases; unmatched junction nucleotides: 12. The V gene's germline CDR1 is SGHTS and CDR2 YDEGEE. The CDR3 is CASNPLTGSYSNQPQHF. In nucleotides, the CDR3 is TGTGCCAGCAACCCCCTGACAGGGAGCTATAGCAATCAGCCCCAGCATTTT.

The rearrangement uses TRBV9 and TRBJ2-2; D remains ambiguous. CDR1 and CDR2 from the germline V gene are SGDLS and YYNGEE. The V and J ends lost 0 bases and 7 bases respectively, with 10 bases between them. This CDR3 has 14 amino acids. In DNA form, the CDR3 reads TGTGCCAGCAGCGTAGTTGTGGGATTCGGGGAGCTGTTTTTT. Its translation: CASSVVVGFGELFF.

The rearrangement uses TRBV19 and TRBJ2-7, with 11 bases lining up with TRBD1. V lost 4 bases, J lost 2 bases, and 4 bases stayed unmatched. Germline V lookup: CDR1 LNHDA, CDR2 SQIVND (reference sequence). The CDR3 length is 15 residues. The CDR3 sequence is CASSSPGQGAYEQYF. CDR3 coding DNA: TGTGCCAGTAGTAGCCCGGGACAGGGGGCCTACGAGCAGTACTTC.

The chain is built from TRBV13 and TRBJ2-7; D not resolved. V lost 4 bases and J 0 bases, leaving 10 bases between the germline ends. This CDR3 has 14 residues. CDR1 and CDR2 (germline): PRHDT, FYEKMQ (reference sequence). CDR3 residues: CASSSSKSSYEQYF. Written as DNA, the CDR3 is TGTGCCAGCAGCTCCTCTAAGAGCTCCTACGAGCAGTACTTC.

The V call is TRBV11-2, the J call TRBJ2-7, with a possible D match to TRBD1 (6 bases). The CDR3 runs 14 residues. Per germline, CDR1 SGHAT and CDR2 FQNNGV. Trimming took 6 bases from V and 5 from J, leaving 17 bases between them. The DNA for the CDR3 is TGTGCCAGCAGTCTTCCAGGGGACCGGGACGAGCAGTACTTC. Translating gives CASSLPGDRDEQYF. Based on the CDR3 plus reference TRBV11-2 and TRBJ2-7, the full variable domain is EAGVAQSPRYKIIEKRQSVAFWCNPISGHATLYWYQQILGQGPKLLIQFQNNGVVDDSQLPKDRFSAERLKGVDSTLKIQPAKLEDSAVYLCASSLPGDRDEQYFGPGTRLTVT.

The chain links TRBV28 to TRBJ1-4, with 10 bases aligning to TRBD1. This CDR3 spans 15 amino acids. J was trimmed by 5 bases and V by 5 bases; bases with no gene match: 5. Germline V CDR1 and CDR2: MDHEN, SYDVKM. CDR3 coding DNA: TGTGCCAGCAGTGGAGGGGGACAGGGGAATGAAAAACTGTTTTTT. It is translated as CASSGGGQGNEKLFF.

CDR3 loop: CASSEASRGSEKLFF. The CDR3, as DNA: TGTGCCAGCAGTGAAGCGAGTAGGGGTTCTGAAAAACTGTTTTTT. This chain joins TRBV2 and TRBJ1-4; tentative D call: TRBD1 (5 bases). This CDR3 comprises 15 residues. CDR1 and CDR2 from the germline V gene are SNHLY and FYNNEI. The V end was cut by 0 bases, the J end by 7 bases, with 12 bases between.

V is TRBV30 and J is TRBJ2-3; TRBD2 agrees at 7 bases. Germline CDR1 reads GTSNPN; CDR2 reads SVGIG (reference sequence). After removal of 2 bases from V and 0 bases from J, the junction contained 5 bases not matched to a gene. The CDR3 is made up of 15 amino acids. CDR3 protein: CAWSRLARSTDTQYF. The DNA for the CDR3 is TGTGCCTGGAGTAGACTAGCTCGAAGCACAGATACGCAGTATTTT.

CDR3 amino acids: CASGTSTARSTEAFF. As DNA, the CDR3 is TGTGCCAGCGGCACTTCGACCGCACGGTCCACTGAAGCTTTCTTT. V and J are TRBV6-6 and TRBJ1-1; unclear D gene. Trimming shortened V by 8 bases and J by 4 bases, and 20 bases separated the two germline ends. The CDR3 covers 15 residues. Germline assignment: CDR1 MNHNY and CDR2 SVGAGI (reference sequence).

As regards this clone: The junction does not match germline at one end; this may be a read error. The J gene is TRBJ2-7, the V gene TRBV6-6; D not resolved. Germline CDR1 and CDR2: MNHNY and SVGAGI (reference sequence). The CDR3 loop spans 12 amino acids. The CDR3 DNA follows: TGTGCCAGCAGTCCCCTCTCCTTCGAGCAGTACTTC. This sequence encodes CASSPLSFEQYF.

The chain carries TRBV15 and TRBJ2-3; D unclear. Looked up from germline, CDR1 is LNHNV and CDR2 is YYDKDF (reference sequence). The CDR3 length is 13 residues. V lost 1 base and J lost 6, with 8 bases in between. The CDR3, as DNA: TGTGCCACCAGCAGAGCAACTCCGGATACGCAGTATTTT. This gives the protein CATSRATPDTQYF.

As regards this clone: Other nucleotide sequences in the sample specify the same CDR3. The chain combines TRBV30 with TRBJ1-4, with D uncertain. This CDR3 region has 11 residues. Deletions cut 0 bases from V and 8 bases from J, with 4 bases between. Germline V gene data show CDR1 as GTSNPN and CDR2 as SVGIG (reference sequence). CDR3 protein: CAWSVGEKLFF. CDR3 nucleotide sequence: TGTGCCTGGAGTGTTGGGGAAAAACTGTTTTTT.